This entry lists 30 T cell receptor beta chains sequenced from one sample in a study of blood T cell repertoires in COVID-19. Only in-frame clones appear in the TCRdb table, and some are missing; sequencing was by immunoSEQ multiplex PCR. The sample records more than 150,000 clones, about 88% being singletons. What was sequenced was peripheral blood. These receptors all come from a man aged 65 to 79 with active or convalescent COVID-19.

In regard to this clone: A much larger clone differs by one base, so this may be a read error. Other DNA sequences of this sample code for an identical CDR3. CDR3 loop: CASSRLLGYEQYF. DNA for the CDR3: TGTGCCAGTAGTCGACTACTGGGCTACGAGCAGTACTTC. This chain uses TRBV6-5 with TRBJ2-7, with D maybe TRBD2 (5 bases). This CDR3 is built from 13 residues. V lost 9 bases and J lost 3, with 15 bases in between. Germline lookup yields CDR1 MNHEY and CDR2 SVGAGI.

This CDR3 is CASSLQGNIAGANVLTF. CDR3 bases: TGTGCCAGTAGTCTACAGGGGAACATAGCTGGGGCCAACGTCCTGACTTTC. The rearrangement uses TRBV19 and TRBJ2-6, with TRBD1 matching over 7 bases. Germline trimming cut 5 bases from V and 2 bases from J; bases unmatched to any gene: 9. Germline V gives CDR1 LNHDA, CDR2 SQIVND (reference sequence). This CDR3 spans 17 amino acids.

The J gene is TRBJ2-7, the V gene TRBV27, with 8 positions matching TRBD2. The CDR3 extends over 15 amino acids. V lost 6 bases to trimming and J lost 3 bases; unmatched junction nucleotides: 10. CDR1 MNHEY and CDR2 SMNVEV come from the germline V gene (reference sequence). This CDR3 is CASSSLTSGVYEQYF. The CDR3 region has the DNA TGTGCCAGCAGCTCACTAACTAGCGGAGTCTACGAGCAGTACTTC.

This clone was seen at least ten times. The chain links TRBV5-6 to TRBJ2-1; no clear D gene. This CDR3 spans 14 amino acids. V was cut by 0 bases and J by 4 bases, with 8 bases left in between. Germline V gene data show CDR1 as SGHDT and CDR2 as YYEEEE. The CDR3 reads CASSLARNYNEQFF. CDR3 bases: TGTGCCAGCAGCTTGGCCAGAAATTACAATGAGCAGTTCTTC. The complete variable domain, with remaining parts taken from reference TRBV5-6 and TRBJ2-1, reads DAGVTQSPTHLIKTRGQQVTLRCSPKSGHDTVSWYQQALGQGPQFIFQYYEEEERQRGNFPDRFSGHQFPNYSSELNVNALLLGDSALYLCASSLARNYNEQFFGPGTRLTVL.

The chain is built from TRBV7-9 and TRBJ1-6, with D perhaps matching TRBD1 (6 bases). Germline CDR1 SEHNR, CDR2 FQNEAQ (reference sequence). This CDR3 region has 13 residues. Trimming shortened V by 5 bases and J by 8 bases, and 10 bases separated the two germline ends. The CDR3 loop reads CASSQSGDSPLHF. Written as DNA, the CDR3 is TGTGCCAGCAGCCAATCAGGGGATTCACCCCTCCACTTT. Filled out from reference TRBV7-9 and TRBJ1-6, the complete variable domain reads DTGVSQNPRHKITKRGQNVTFRCDPISEHNRLYWYRQTLGQGPEFLTYFQNEAQLEKSRLLSDRFSAERPKGSFSTLEIQRTEQGDSAMYLCASSQSGDSPLHFGNGTRLTVT.

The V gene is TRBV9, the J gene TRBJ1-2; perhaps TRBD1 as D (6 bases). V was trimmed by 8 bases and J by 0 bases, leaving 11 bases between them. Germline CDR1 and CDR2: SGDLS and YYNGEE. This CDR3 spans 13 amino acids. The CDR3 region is CASQGRSNYGYTF. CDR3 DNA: TGTGCCAGTCAGGGGCGGTCTAACTATGGCTACACCTTC.

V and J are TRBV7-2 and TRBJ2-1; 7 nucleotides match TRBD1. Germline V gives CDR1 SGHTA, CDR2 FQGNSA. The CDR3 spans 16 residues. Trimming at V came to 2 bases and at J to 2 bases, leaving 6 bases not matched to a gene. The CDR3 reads CASSLRMTGTYNEQFF. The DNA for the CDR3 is TGTGCCAGCAGCTTAAGGATGACAGGGACCTACAATGAGCAGTTCTTC.

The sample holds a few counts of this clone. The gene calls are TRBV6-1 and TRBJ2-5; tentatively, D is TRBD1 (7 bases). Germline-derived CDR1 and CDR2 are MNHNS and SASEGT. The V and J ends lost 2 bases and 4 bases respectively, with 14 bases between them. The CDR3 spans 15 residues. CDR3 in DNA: TGTGCCAGCAGTGAACGGAGGGGGCTTCGAGAGACCCAGTACTTC. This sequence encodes CASSERRGLRETQYF.

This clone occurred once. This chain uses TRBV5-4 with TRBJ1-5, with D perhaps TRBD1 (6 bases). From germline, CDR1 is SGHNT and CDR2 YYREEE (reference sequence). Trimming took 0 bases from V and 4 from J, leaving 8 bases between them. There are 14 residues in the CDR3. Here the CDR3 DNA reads TGTGCCAGCAGCTTGGGGGGGCCTAATCAGCCCCAGCATTTT. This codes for CASSLGGPNQPQHF.

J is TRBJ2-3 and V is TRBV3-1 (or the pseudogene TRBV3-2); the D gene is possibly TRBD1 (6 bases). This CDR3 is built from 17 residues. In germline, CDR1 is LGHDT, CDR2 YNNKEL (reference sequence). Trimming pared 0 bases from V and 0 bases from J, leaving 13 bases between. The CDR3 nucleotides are TGTGCCAGCAGCCAAGATTTAGGGACAACTAGCACAGATACGCAGTATTTT. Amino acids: CASSQDLGTTSTDTQYF.

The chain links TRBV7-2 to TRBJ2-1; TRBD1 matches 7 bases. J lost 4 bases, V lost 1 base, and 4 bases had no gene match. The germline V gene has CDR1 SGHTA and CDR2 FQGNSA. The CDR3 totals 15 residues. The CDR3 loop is CASSLVGGTYNEQFF. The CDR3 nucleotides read TGTGCCAGCAGCTTAGTAGGGGGCACATACAATGAGCAGTTCTTC.

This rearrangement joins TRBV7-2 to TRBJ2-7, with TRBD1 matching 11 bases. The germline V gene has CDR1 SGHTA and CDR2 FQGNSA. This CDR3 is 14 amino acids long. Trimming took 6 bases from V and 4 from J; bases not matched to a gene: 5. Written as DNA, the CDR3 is TGTGCCAGCAGATTTGGGACAGGGGGGTACGAGCAGTACTTC. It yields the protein CASRFGTGGYEQYF.

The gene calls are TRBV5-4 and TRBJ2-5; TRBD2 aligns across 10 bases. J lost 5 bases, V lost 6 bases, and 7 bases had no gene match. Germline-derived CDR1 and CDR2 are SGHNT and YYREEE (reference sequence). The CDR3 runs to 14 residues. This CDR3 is CASTLAGVHETQYF. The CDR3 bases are TGTGCCAGCACCCTAGCGGGAGTGCACGAGACCCAGTACTTC. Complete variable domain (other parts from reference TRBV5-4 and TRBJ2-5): ETGVTQSPTHLIKTRGQQVTLRCSSQSGHNTVSWYQQALGQGPQFIFQYYREEENGRGNFPPRFSGLQFPNYSSELNVNALELDDSALYLCASTLAGVHETQYFGPGTRLLVL.

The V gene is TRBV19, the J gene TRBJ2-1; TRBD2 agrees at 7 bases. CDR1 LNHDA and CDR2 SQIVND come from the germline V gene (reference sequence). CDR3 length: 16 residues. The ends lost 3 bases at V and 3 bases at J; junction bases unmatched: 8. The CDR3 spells CASSILWAGDYNEQFF. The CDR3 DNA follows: TGTGCCAGTAGTATCCTCTGGGCGGGAGACTACAATGAGCAGTTCTTC.

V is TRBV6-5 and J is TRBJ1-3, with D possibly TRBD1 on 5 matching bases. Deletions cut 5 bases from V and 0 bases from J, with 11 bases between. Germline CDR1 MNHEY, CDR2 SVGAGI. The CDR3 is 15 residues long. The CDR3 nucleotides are TGTGCCAGCAGTAGGACACTACTCTCTGGAAACACCATATATTTT. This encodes CASSRTLLSGNTIYF.

CDR3 region: CASQPGLITGELFF. CDR3 bases: TGTGCCAGCCAACCGGGGTTGATCACCGGGGAGCTGTTTTTT. The rearrangement uses TRBV19 and TRBJ2-2; D might be TRBD2 (5 bases). The V end lost 9 bases, the J end lost 4 bases, and 15 bases lay between the germline ends. The CDR3 is made up of 14 amino acids. The V gene's germline CDR1 is LNHDA and CDR2 SQIVND (reference sequence).

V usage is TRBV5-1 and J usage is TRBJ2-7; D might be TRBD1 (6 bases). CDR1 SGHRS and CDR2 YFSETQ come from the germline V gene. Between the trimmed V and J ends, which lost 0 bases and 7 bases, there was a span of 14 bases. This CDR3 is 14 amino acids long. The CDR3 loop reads CASSLEMGAREQYF. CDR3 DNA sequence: TGCGCCAGCAGCTTGGAAATGGGGGCGCGTGAGCAGTACTTC.

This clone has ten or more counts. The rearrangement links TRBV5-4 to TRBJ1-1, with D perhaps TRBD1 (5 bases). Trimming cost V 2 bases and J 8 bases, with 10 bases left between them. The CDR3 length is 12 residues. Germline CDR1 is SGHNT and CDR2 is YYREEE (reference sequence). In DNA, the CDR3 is TGTGCCAGCAGCTTCAGGGAGGCGGAAGCTTTCTTT. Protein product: CASSFREAEAFF.

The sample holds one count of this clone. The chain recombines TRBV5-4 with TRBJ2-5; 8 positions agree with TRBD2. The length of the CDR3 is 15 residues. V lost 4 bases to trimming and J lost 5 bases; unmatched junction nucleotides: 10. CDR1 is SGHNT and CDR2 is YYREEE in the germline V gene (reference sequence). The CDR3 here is CASSRGLVERETQYF. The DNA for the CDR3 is TGTGCCAGCAGCAGGGGACTAGTGGAACGGGAGACCCAGTACTTC.

The chain's CDR3 is CASSQDPDAGQGSNSPLHF. CDR3 DNA sequence: TGCGCCAGCAGCCAAGATCCCGACGCCGGACAGGGGAGCAATTCACCCCTCCACTTT. The chain has TRBV4-1 and TRBJ1-6; 9 nucleotides match TRBD1. CDR3 size: 19 residues. In germline, CDR1 is MGHRA, CDR2 YSYEKL. With V trimmed by 0 bases and J by 7 bases, 13 bases remained unmatched.

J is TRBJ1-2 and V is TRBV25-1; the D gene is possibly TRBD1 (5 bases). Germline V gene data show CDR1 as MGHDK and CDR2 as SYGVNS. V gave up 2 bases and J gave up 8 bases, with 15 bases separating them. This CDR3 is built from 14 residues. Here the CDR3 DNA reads TGTGCCAGCAGTGAAATGGGGGGGGATCCGGGCTACACCTTC. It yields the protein CASSEMGGDPGYTF.

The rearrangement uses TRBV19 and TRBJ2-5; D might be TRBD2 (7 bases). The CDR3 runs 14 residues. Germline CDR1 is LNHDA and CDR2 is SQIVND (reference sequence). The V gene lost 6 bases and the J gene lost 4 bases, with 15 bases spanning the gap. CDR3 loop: CASRVGGGGETQYF. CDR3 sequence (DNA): TGTGCCAGTAGGGTAGGGGGAGGGGGAGAGACCCAGTACTTC.

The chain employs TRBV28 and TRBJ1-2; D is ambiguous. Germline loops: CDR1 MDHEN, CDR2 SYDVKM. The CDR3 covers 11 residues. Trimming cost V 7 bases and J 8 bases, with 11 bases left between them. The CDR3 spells CASTPGRGYTF. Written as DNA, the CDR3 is TGTGCCAGCACCCCCGGGAGGGGCTACACCTTC.

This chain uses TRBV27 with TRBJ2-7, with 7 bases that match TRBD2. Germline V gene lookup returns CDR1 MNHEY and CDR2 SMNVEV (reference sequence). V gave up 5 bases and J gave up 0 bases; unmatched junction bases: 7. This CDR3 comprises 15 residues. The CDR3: CASSGPSGPSYEQYF. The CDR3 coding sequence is TGTGCCAGCAGTGGACCTAGCGGACCCTCCTACGAGCAGTACTTC.

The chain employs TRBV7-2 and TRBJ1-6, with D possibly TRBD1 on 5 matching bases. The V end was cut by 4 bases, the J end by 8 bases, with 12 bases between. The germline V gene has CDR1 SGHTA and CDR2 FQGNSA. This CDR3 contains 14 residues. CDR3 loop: CASSSQGWDSPLHF. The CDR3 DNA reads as TGTGCCAGCAGCTCCCAGGGTTGGGATTCACCCCTCCACTTT.

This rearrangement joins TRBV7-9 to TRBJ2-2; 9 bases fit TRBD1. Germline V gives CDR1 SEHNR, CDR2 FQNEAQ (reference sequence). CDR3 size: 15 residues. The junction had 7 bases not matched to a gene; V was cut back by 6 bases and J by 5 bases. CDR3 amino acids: CASSLSGQGTGELFF. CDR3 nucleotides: TGTGCCAGCAGTCTTTCGGGACAGGGTACCGGGGAGCTGTTTTTT.

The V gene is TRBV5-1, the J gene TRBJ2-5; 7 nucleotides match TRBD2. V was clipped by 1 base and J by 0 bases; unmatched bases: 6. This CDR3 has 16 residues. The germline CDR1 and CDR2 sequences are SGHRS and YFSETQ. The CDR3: CASSLIGGGHQETQYF. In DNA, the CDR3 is TGCGCCAGCAGCTTGATAGGCGGGGGTCACCAAGAGACCCAGTACTTC. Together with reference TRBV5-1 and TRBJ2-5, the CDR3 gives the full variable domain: KAGVTQTPRYLIKTRGQQVTLSCSPISGHRSVSWYQQTPGQGLQFLFEYFSETQRNKGNFPGRFSGRQFSNSRSEMNVSTLELGDSALYLCASSLIGGGHQETQYFGPGTRLLVL.

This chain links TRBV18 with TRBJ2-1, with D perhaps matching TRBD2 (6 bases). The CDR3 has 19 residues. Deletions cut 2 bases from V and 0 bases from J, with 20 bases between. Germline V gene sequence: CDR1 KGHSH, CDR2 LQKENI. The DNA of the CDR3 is TGTGCCAGCTCACCAGGGCGCGGGGCAACAAAGGGCTCCTACAATGAGCAGTTCTTC. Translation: CASSPGRGATKGSYNEQFF. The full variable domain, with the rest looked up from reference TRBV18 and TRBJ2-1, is NAGVMQNPRHLVRRRGQEARLRCSPMKGHSHVYWYRQLPEEGLKFMVYLQKENIIDESGMPKERFSAEFPKEGPSILRIQQVVRGDSAAYFCASSPGRGATKGSYNEQFFGPGTRLTVL.

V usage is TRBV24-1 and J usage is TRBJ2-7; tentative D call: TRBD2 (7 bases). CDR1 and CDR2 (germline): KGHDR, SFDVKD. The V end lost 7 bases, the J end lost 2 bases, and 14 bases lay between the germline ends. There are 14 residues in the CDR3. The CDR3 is CATSLGGLPYEQYF. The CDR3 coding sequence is TGTGCCACCAGCTTAGGGGGACTACCCTACGAGCAGTACTTC.

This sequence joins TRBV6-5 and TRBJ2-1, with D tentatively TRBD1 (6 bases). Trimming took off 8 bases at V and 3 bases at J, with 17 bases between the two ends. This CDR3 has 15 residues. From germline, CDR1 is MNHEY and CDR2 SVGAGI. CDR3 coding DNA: TGTGCCAGCGTTCAACCGGGACAAGTCTACAATGAGCAGTTCTTC. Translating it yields CASVQPGQVYNEQFF.